A single sample is the source of the 21 T cell receptor beta chains below, sequenced in a study of T cell responses to AZD1222 COVID-19 vaccine. Assay used: immunoSEQ multiplex PCR; TCRdb lists only in-frame clones, some missing. Among tens of thousands of clones listed, about 80% were seen once. The material sequenced was peripheral blood, taken on day 0 of AZD1222 vaccination. These TCRs come from an adult in good health.

The V call is TRBV7-2, the J call TRBJ1-6; D unresolved. Trimming left V 1 base short and J 0 bases short, with 10 bases between. This CDR3 is 17 amino acids long. CDR1 and CDR2 from the germline V gene are SGHTA and FQGNSA. CDR3 in DNA: TGTGCCAGCAGCTTAGTCAATTTCCACTCCTATAATTCACCCCTCCACTTT. It is translated as CASSLVNFHSYNSPLHF.

J is TRBJ2-1 and V is TRBV10-3; 7 nucleotides agree with TRBD2. Germline V gene lookup returns CDR1 ENHRY and CDR2 SYGVKD. The CDR3 length is 14 residues. The ends lost 10 bases at V and 4 bases at J; junction bases unmatched: 10. Here the CDR3 DNA reads TGTGCCACTACGGGGGGAGGGCTTTACAATGAGCAGTTCTTC. This gives the protein CATTGGGLYNEQFF.

V usage is TRBV5-6 and J usage is TRBJ1-2; D perhaps matches TRBD1 (5 bases). Germline V gene lookup returns CDR1 SGHDT and CDR2 YYEEEE. The CDR3 extends over 17 amino acids. The V and J ends lost 4 bases and 6 bases respectively, with 25 bases between them. DNA of the CDR3: TGTGCCAGCAGCAAAATATCCTCCGGGGCTATAGGGAATGGCTACACCTTC. Translation gives CASSKISSGAIGNGYTF.

The rearrangement uses TRBV6-2 or TRBV6-3 and TRBJ2-4, with TRBD1 identical over 7 bases. The CDR3 totals 12 residues. V shed 5 bases, J shed 5 bases, and the junction held 0 bases outside the gene matches. The V gene's germline CDR1 is MNHEY and CDR2 SVGEGT. The CDR3 region is CASSDRENIQYF. As DNA, the CDR3 is TGTGCCAGCAGTGACAGGGAAAACATTCAGTACTTC.

This clone was detected only a few times. The gene calls are TRBV18 and TRBJ1-5; D gene unclear. Germline values: CDR1 KGHSH, CDR2 LQKENI. The CDR3 is made up of 17 amino acids. V gave up 1 base and J gave up 2 bases, with 15 bases separating them. The CDR3 loop reads CASSPLGVRSGNQPQHF. The CDR3 DNA sequence: TGTGCCAGCTCACCACTAGGTGTAAGGTCTGGCAATCAGCCCCAGCATTTT.

This chain joins TRBV25-1 and TRBJ1-1; no clear D. This CDR3 region has 13 residues. V was cut by 1 base and J by 4 bases, with 7 bases left in between. Germline V gene lookup returns CDR1 MGHDK and CDR2 SYGVNS. CDR3 sequence reads: CASSEFGTTEAFF. CDR3 nucleotides: TGTGCCAGCAGTGAATTTGGTACCACTGAAGCTTTCTTT. The complete variable domain, with remaining parts taken from reference TRBV25-1 and TRBJ1-1, reads EADIYQTPRYLVIGTGKKITLECSQTMGHDKMYWYQQDPGMELHLIHYSYGVNSTEKGDLSSESTVSRIRTEHFPLTLESARPSHTSQYLCASSEFGTTEAFFGQGTRLTVV.

This clone is medium-sized. This sequence joins TRBV18 and TRBJ1-5, with 9 bases identical to TRBD1. The CDR3 length is 15 residues. The V and J ends lost 4 bases and 6 bases, in that order; junction bases with no gene match: 7. Per the germline V gene, CDR1 is KGHSH and CDR2 is LQKENI. The CDR3 DNA reads TGTGCCAGCTCACTCGGACAGGGGAACGGTCAGCCCCAGCATTTT. It is translated as CASSLGQGNGQPQHF.

V and J are TRBV6-5 and TRBJ2-2; D uncertain. This CDR3 spans 15 amino acids. With 0 bases removed from V and 5 bases from J, the gap between germline ends came to 10 bases. Germline V gene lookup returns CDR1 MNHEY and CDR2 SVGAGI. CDR3 loop: CASSYSILGTGELFF. CDR3 DNA: TGTGCCAGCAGTTACTCGATCTTAGGGACCGGGGAGCTGTTTTTT.

This chain joins TRBV4-3 and TRBJ2-7; 7 bases line up with TRBD2. The length of the CDR3 is 14 residues. Germline V CDR1 and CDR2: LGHNA, YSLEER. V lost 0 bases and J lost 4; bases outside the gene matches: 3. The CDR3 is CASSQDRAGYEQYF. The CDR3 DNA reads TGCGCCAGCAGCCAAGATCGAGCGGGGTACGAGCAGTACTTC.

This sequence joins TRBV4-3 and TRBJ2-7, with 7 nucleotides matching TRBD1. Germline trimming cut 1 base from V and 3 bases from J; bases unmatched to any gene: 3. The CDR3 is 14 amino acids. In germline, CDR1 is LGHNA, CDR2 YSLEER. CDR3: CASSQGQGIYEQYF. CDR3 DNA: TGCGCCAGCAGCCAAGGACAGGGTATCTACGAGCAGTACTTC.

The chain links TRBV28 to TRBJ2-5; the D gene is possibly TRBD1 (6 bases). Germline assignment: CDR1 MDHEN and CDR2 SYDVKM. The CDR3 sequence is 14 residues long. V was trimmed by 2 bases and J by 2 bases, leaving 9 bases between them. CDR3 nucleotide sequence: TGTGCCAGCAGTTTAAGGGACACGCAAGAGACCCAGTACTTC. This sequence encodes CASSLRDTQETQYF.

Here the CDR3 DNA reads TGTGCCAGCAGCGGGCACTCCTACGAGCAGTACTTC. This translates into CASSGHSYEQYF. The chain combines TRBV3-1 (or the pseudogene TRBV3-2) with TRBJ2-7, with D uncertain. The CDR3 length is 12 residues. CDR1 and CDR2 (germline): LGHDT, YNNKEL (reference sequence). V lost 5 bases and J 0 bases, leaving 5 bases between the germline ends.

The chain joins TRBV28 to TRBJ2-1, with a possible D match to TRBD2 (7 bases). This CDR3 contains 15 residues. V was shortened by 5 bases and J by 3 bases, with 14 bases between the two germline ends. CDR1 MDHEN and CDR2 SYDVKM come from the germline V gene. The CDR3 sequence: CASSGGDTDYNEQFF. CDR3 coding DNA: TGTGCCAGCAGTGGGGGGGACACCGACTACAATGAGCAGTTCTTC.

The gene calls are TRBV10-3 and TRBJ2-7, with D possibly TRBD2 on 5 matching bases. The CDR3 has 12 amino acids. Germline values: CDR1 ENHRY, CDR2 SYGVKD. Trimming removed 2 bases from V and 3 bases from J, with 5 bases in between. CDR3 bases: TGTGCCATCAGTGAGCGGGGCTACGAGCAGTACTTC. Translating it yields CAISERGYEQYF.

The gene calls are TRBV6-1 and TRBJ1-2, with D tentatively TRBD1 (5 bases). V dropped 1 base and J dropped 0 bases, with 15 bases sitting between them. In germline, CDR1 is MNHNS, CDR2 SASEGT. The CDR3 length is 17 residues. As DNA, the CDR3 is TGTGCCAGCAGTGAAGGTTGGGCGGTGGGGCCTAACTATGGCTACACCTTC. Protein sequence: CASSEGWAVGPNYGYTF.

The V and J genes are TRBV11-3 and TRBJ2-2; the match to TRBD1 covers 7 bases. Germline lookup yields CDR1 SGHNT and CDR2 YENEEA. The CDR3 has 17 residues. V lost 0 bases, J lost 7 bases, and 11 bases stayed unmatched. This chain's CDR3 is CASSLDSFSTGYGELFF. The CDR3 coding sequence is TGTGCCAGCAGCTTAGATAGTTTCTCGACAGGGTACGGGGAGCTGTTTTTT.

The chain combines TRBV6-5 with TRBJ2-7; D possibly corresponds to TRBD2 (6 bases). This CDR3 has 13 amino acids. V dropped 6 bases and J dropped 7 bases, with 16 bases sitting between them. Germline V gene sequence: CDR1 MNHEY, CDR2 SVGAGI. CDR3 sequence: CASRRTLGGEQYF. The CDR3 region has the DNA TGTGCCAGCAGACGGACCCTTGGGGGGGAGCAGTACTTC.

CDR3 sequence (DNA): TGTGCCAGCTCACCACCCGCAAATAACTATGGCTACACCTTC. It codes for CASSPPANNYGYTF. This sequence joins TRBV18 and TRBJ1-2; D is unclear. V lost 0 bases and J lost 1, with 6 bases in between. CDR1 KGHSH and CDR2 LQKENI come from the germline V gene. The CDR3 is 14 residues long. The whole variable domain, filled in from reference TRBV18 and TRBJ1-2, reads NAGVMQNPRHLVRRRGQEARLRCSPMKGHSHVYWYRQLPEEGLKFMVYLQKENIIDESGMPKERFSAEFPKEGPSILRIQQVVRGDSAAYFCASSPPANNYGYTFGSGTRLTVV.

CDR3 protein: CASSSTGGRDEQYF. The CDR3 region has the DNA TGTGCCAGCAGCTCAACAGGGGGCAGAGACGAGCAGTACTTC. The V gene is TRBV5-4, the J gene TRBJ2-7; TRBD1 agrees at 9 bases. The CDR3 is made up of 14 amino acids. The germline CDR1 and CDR2 sequences are SGHNT and YYREEE (reference sequence). V lost 3 bases to trimming and J lost 5 bases; unmatched junction nucleotides: 6.

This clone showed up just once. The V gene is TRBV5-4, the J gene TRBJ2-2; TRBD1 aligns across 7 bases. This CDR3 is 16 amino acids long. Germline V gene sequence: CDR1 SGHNT, CDR2 YYREEE (reference sequence). Losses at the gene ends were 0 bases for V and 5 bases for J; bases not matched to a gene: 7. The CDR3 protein is CASSLGQGYVTGELFF. In DNA form, the CDR3 reads TGTGCCAGCAGCTTGGGACAGGGATACGTAACCGGGGAGCTGTTTTTT.

V gene TRBV5-4 combines with J gene TRBJ1-2; maybe TRBD1 (5 bases). V lost 2 bases and J 0 bases, leaving 14 bases between the germline ends. This CDR3 spans 16 amino acids. Germline CDR1 SGHNT, CDR2 YYREEE (reference sequence). CDR3 in DNA: TGTGCCAGCAGCTTCCGGGACCCGAGGGCTAACTATGGCTACACCTTC. Its translation: CASSFRDPRANYGYTF. Variable domain in full (rest from reference TRBV5-4 and TRBJ1-2): ETGVTQSPTHLIKTRGQQVTLRCSSQSGHNTVSWYQQALGQGPQFIFQYYREEENGRGNFPPRFSGLQFPNYSSELNVNALELDDSALYLCASSFRDPRANYGYTFGSGTRLTVV.